The clone carrying this TCR beta chain was seen more than once but under ten times. This specimen belongs to a study of shared clonotypes between healthy human individuals. Germline loops: CDR1 LNHDA, CDR2 SQIVND (reference sequence). The CDR3 is made up of 13 amino acids. Trimming took off 5 bases at V and 8 bases at J, with 15 bases between the two ends. Genomic DNA belonging to each subset was distributed in equal measure over several immunoSEQ plates. Profiling relied on immunoSEQ multiplex PCR, and the TCRdb table lists in-frame clones only, not all of them. Of more than 2,000,000 clones listed, approximately 93% are singletons.

This chain connects TRBV19 to TRBJ1-2, with D uncertain. What was sequenced was naive CD4+ T cells from PBMCs. Subset described: CD45RA+ positively selected. The clonotype was recovered from a man younger than 35 in good health. Some clones in this sample may be carry-over from other donors' samples. The CDR3 reads CASSPRAIWGYTF. CDR3 DNA sequence: TGTGCCAGTAGTCCCCGGGCGATCTGGGGCTACACCTTC.